This TCR beta chain was captured by sequencing in a study of early T cells in non-severe SARS-CoV-2 infection. Germline loops: CDR1 SGHNT, CDR2 YYREEE (reference sequence). The CDR3 is 15 residues long. The V and J ends lost 3 bases and 8 bases, in that order; junction bases with no gene match: 10. Overall study results and limits: VDJdb matching skewed toward anti-spike CD8 responses, missing private and CD4 specificities.

In the library, individual cDNA molecules carried attached unique molecular identifiers. MiXCR, run by TCRdb on the 5' RACE reads, gives a single entry per CDR3 protein. The sample contains tens of thousands of distinct CDR3 sequences, roughly 5.4% of which appear only once. A remark on this clonotype: What it binds is unknown.

The TCR comes from an adult who was a healthcare worker with PCR-confirmed SARS-CoV-2 infection or an uninfected control (not recorded which). This rearrangement joins TRBV5-4 to TRBJ2-3; 9 bases are a match to TRBD2. The sequenced sample was whole blood. The CDR3 DNA reads TGTGCCAGCAGCTCCCCGGGACTAGCTGCAGGTACGCAGTATTTT. This codes for CASSSPGLAAGTQYF.